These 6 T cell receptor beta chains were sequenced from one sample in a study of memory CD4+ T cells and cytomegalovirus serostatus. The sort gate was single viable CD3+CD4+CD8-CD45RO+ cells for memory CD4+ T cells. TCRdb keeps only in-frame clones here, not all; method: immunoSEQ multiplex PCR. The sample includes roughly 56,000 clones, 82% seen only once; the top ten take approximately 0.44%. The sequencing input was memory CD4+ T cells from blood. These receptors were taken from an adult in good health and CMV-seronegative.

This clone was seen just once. The CDR3 DNA follows: TGTGCCAGCAGCCAAGTCGGAGATCTTAACTATGGCTACACCTTC. Its translation is CASSQVGDLNYGYTF. This chain uses TRBV4-2 with TRBJ1-2; D is undetermined. V was cut by 1 base and J by 1 base, with 10 bases left in between. CDR1 is LGHNA, CDR2 YNFKEQ, per germline. The CDR3 is 15 residues long.

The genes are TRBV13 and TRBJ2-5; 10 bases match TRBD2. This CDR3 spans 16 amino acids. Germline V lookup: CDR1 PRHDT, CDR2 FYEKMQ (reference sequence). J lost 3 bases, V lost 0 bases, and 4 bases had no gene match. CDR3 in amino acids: CASSLGAGGRKETQYF. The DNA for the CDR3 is TGTGCCAGCAGCTTAGGAGCGGGGGGGCGGAAAGAGACCCAGTACTTC.

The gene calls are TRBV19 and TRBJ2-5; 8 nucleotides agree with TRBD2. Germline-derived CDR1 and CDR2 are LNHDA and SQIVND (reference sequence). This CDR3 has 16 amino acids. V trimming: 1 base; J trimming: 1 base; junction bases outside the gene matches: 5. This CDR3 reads CASSIGRGGLQETQYF. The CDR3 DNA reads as TGTGCCAGTAGTATAGGCCGCGGGGGGCTCCAAGAGACCCAGTACTTC.

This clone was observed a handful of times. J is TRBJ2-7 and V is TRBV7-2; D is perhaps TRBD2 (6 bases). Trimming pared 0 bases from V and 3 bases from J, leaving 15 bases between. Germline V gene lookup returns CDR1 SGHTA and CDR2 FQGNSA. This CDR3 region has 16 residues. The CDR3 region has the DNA TGTGCCAGCAGCTTAGCACCCTGGAGGGGTGTCTACGAGCAGTACTTC. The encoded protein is CASSLAPWRGVYEQYF.

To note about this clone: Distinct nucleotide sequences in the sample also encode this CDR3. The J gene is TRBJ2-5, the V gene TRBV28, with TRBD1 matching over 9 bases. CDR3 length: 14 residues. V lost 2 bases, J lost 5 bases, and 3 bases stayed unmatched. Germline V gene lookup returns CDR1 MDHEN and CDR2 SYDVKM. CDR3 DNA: TGTGCCAGCAGTTTAAGACAGGGGGGTGAGACCCAGTACTTC. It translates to CASSLRQGGETQYF.

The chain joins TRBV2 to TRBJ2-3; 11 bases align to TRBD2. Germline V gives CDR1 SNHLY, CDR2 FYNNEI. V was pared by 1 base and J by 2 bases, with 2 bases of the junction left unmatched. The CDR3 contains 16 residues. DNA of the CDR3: TGTGCCAGCAGTGAAGGACTAGCGGGGTACACAGATACGCAGTATTTT. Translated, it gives CASSEGLAGYTDTQYF.